The rows below give T cell receptor beta chains drawn from one sample of a study of blood T cell repertoires in COVID-19. TCRdb keeps only in-frame clones here, not all; method: immunoSEQ multiplex PCR. The sample has about 320,000 clones, about 87% seen once. The sequenced sample was peripheral blood. The receptors were gathered from a woman in her 30s with COVID-19, enrolled during active disease. Both conserved end residues are part of each CDR3. A D gene is named only where the DNA matches it firmly. Not all rows give a size; the values are once, few, many and, for expanded clones, a class.

clone size	J gene	D gene	V gene	CDR3 protein	CDR3 DNA
NA	TRBJ1-2	NA	TRBV6-6	CASDTGNYGYTF	TGTGCCAGCGACACAGGAAACTATGGCTACACCTTC
NA	TRBJ2-3	TRBD2	TRBV4-1	CASSHRGGSTDTQYF	TGCGCCAGCAGCCACCGGGGGGGGAGCACAGATACGCAGTATTTT
NA	TRBJ1-6	NA	TRBV2	CASSTYRASNSPLHF	TGTGCCAGCAGTACGTACAGGGCCTCGAATTCACCCCTCCACTTT
NA	TRBJ1-2	NA	TRBV25-1	CASGDHGRAADGYTF	TGTGCCAGCGGGGATCATGGGAGAGCCGCGGATGGCTACACCTTC
once	TRBJ1-2	NA	TRBV3-1/TRBV3-2	CASSQVVGVSEYGYTF	TGTGCCAGCAGCCAAGTCGTTGGAGTCTCCGAATATGGCTACACCTTC
NA	TRBJ2-3	NA	TRBV7-2	CASSLVFQGTDTQYF	TGTGCCAGCAGCTTAGTGTTCCAGGGCACAGATACGCAGTATTTT
NA	TRBJ2-2	NA	TRBV5-1	CASSLVGQGLTGELFF	TGCGCCAGCAGCTTGGTAGGGCAGGGCCTCACCGGGGAGCTGTTTTTT
NA	TRBJ2-2	NA	TRBV11-2	CASRAVNTGELFF	TGTGCCAGCCGTGCGGTGAACACCGGGGAGCTGTTTTTT
NA	TRBJ2-5	TRBD1	TRBV2	CASSGTEETQYF	TGTGCCAGCAGCGGGACAGAAGAGACCCAGTACTTC
NA	TRBJ1-5	NA	TRBV28	CASSLHRNQPQHF	TGTGCCAGCAGTTTACACAGGAATCAGCCCCAGCATTTT
NA	TRBJ2-7	NA	TRBV24-1	CATSDSTGGYEQYF	TGTGCCACCAGTGATTCCACAGGCGGCTACGAGCAGTACTTC
NA	TRBJ2-2	TRBD1	TRBV5-1	CASSLDRGHGELFF	TGCGCCAGCAGCCTTGACAGGGGGCACGGGGAGCTGTTTTTT
few	TRBJ1-6	NA	TRBV6-6	CASSYSGLPNSPLHF	TGTGCCAGCAGTTACTCGGGACTGCCTAATTCACCCCTCCACTTT
few	TRBJ1-1	TRBD1	TRBV28	CASSSSGTGTRAFF	TGTGCCAGCAGTTCCTCCGGGACAGGGACGCGGGCTTTCTTT
NA	TRBJ2-1	TRBD2	TRBV4-1	CASSQGRGGREDEQFF	TGCGCCAGCAGCCAAGGTCGCGGGGGGCGAGAAGATGAGCAGTTCTTC
NA	TRBJ1-3	NA	TRBV5-1	CASSPQALSGNTIYF	TGCGCCAGCAGCCCGCAGGCACTCTCTGGAAACACCATATATTTT
NA	TRBJ2-1	TRBD2	TRBV9	CASSPLGGGPYNEQFF	TGTGCCAGCAGCCCCCTCGGGGGGGGGCCCTACAATGAGCAGTTCTTC
NA	TRBJ2-3	NA	TRBV13	CASSRGGDHPSTDTQYF	TGTGCCAGCAGTCGAGGGGGTGACCATCCTAGCACAGATACGCAGTATTTT
NA	TRBJ2-3	NA	TRBV7-9	CASSPTFGTDTQYF	TGTGCCAGCAGCCCCACATTCGGCACAGATACGCAGTATTTT
NA	TRBJ1-1	TRBD1	TRBV2	CASSTGGVAEAFF	TGTGCCAGCAGTACAGGGGGTGTCGCTGAAGCTTTCTTT
NA	TRBJ1-1	NA	TRBV28	CASSPPGQGIRGTEAFF	TGTGCCAGCAGTCCCCCGGGACAAGGGATAAGGGGCACTGAAGCTTTCTTT
NA	TRBJ1-2	TRBD1	TRBV28	CASSRDRVGGYTF	TGTGCCAGCAGTCGGGACAGGGTAGGGGGCTACACCTTC
NA	TRBJ1-3	NA	TRBV5-1	CASREDGYSGNTIYF	TGCGCCAGCAGGGAGGACGGTTACTCTGGAAACACCATATATTTT
NA	TRBJ1-6	NA	TRBV11-2	CASRLRGVTGSNSPLHF	TGTGCCAGCCGACTTCGGGGGGTTACAGGGAGTAATTCACCCCTCCACTTT
NA	TRBJ2-2	NA	TRBV3-1/TRBV3-2	CASSLPGIPGELFF	TGTGCCAGCAGCCTACCGGGAATCCCCGGGGAGCTGTTTTTT
once	TRBJ2-1	TRBD1	TRBV15	CATSRARQGREQFF	TGTGCCACCAGCAGAGCGAGACAGGGAAGGGAGCAGTTCTTC
NA	TRBJ1-5	NA	TRBV27	CASSFIAGGDQPQHF	TGTGCCAGCAGTTTCATAGCCGGAGGAGATCAGCCCCAGCATTTT
NA	TRBJ2-1	TRBD1	TRBV19	CASSPTGGISYNEQFF	TGTGCCAGTAGTCCAACAGGGGGGATTTCTTACAATGAGCAGTTCTTC
NA	TRBJ2-3	TRBD2	TRBV5-1	CASSFPSSGGPGDTQYF	TGCGCCAGCAGCTTCCCATCTAGCGGGGGGCCGGGAGATACGCAGTATTTT
NA	TRBJ1-3	NA	TRBV4-1	CASSEFGGGGGNTIYF	TGCGCCAGCAGCGAATTTGGGGGAGGCGGTGGAAACACCATATATTTT